These 12 T cell receptor beta chains were all obtained from the same sample, sequenced in a study of blood T cell repertoires in COVID-19. TCRdb's table, derived via immunoSEQ multiplex PCR, lists solely in-frame clones and lacks some. Among over 250,000 clones listed, over 70% were seen once. The material sequenced was peripheral blood. The receptors come from a middle-aged woman who had recovered from COVID-19.

This chain connects TRBV9 to TRBJ2-7; TRBD1 might be the D (5 bases). CDR1 and CDR2 (germline): SGDLS, YYNGEE. Trimming pared 2 bases from V and 4 bases from J, leaving 16 bases between. This CDR3 is 15 amino acids long. CDR3: CASSVTLGEWYEQYF. The CDR3 nucleotides read TGTGCCAGCAGCGTGACTTTAGGGGAATGGTACGAGCAGTACTTC.

This chain joins TRBV5-6 and TRBJ2-1, with 7 nucleotides matching TRBD1. V shed 4 bases, J shed 3 bases, and the junction held 7 bases outside the gene matches. Looked up from germline, CDR1 is SGHDT and CDR2 is YYEEEE. This CDR3 has 15 amino acids. The CDR3 DNA follows: TGTGCCAGCAGCCCAGGACAGGATCACTACAATGAGCAGTTCTTC. This gives the protein CASSPGQDHYNEQFF. Complete variable domain (other parts from reference TRBV5-6 and TRBJ2-1): DAGVTQSPTHLIKTRGQQVTLRCSPKSGHDTVSWYQQALGQGPQFIFQYYEEEERQRGNFPDRFSGHQFPNYSSELNVNALLLGDSALYLCASSPGQDHYNEQFFGPGTRLTVL.

This clone was seen more than once but under ten times. The J gene is TRBJ1-6, the V gene TRBV4-2; 9 nucleotides line up with TRBD1. Germline CDR1 is LGHNA and CDR2 is YNFKEQ. J gave up 9 bases and V 5 bases, and 11 bases lay outside the gene matches. The CDR3 sequence is 16 residues long. The CDR3 sequence is CASSYLDRGGGSPLHF. For the CDR3, the DNA is TGTGCCAGCAGCTACCTGGACAGGGGAGGTGGTTCACCCCTCCACTTT.

The rearrangement joins TRBV7-9 to TRBJ1-2; D is perhaps TRBD1 (5 bases). Germline assignment: CDR1 SEHNR and CDR2 FQNEAQ (reference sequence). V gave up 1 base and J gave up 4 bases, with 13 bases separating them. The CDR3 is made up of 15 amino acids. The CDR3 region has the DNA TGTGCCAGCAGCTTAGGTCAGGACACATCCTATGGCTACACCTTC. It codes for CASSLGQDTSYGYTF.

The chain joins TRBV2 to TRBJ2-5, with 7 bases matching TRBD1. The CDR3 is made up of 15 amino acids. With V trimmed by 6 bases and J by 3 bases, 10 bases remained unmatched. Germline loops: CDR1 SNHLY, CDR2 FYNNEI. The CDR3 is CASRNRDRNKETQYF. The CDR3 region has the DNA TGTGCCAGCAGGAACCGGGACAGAAATAAAGAGACCCAGTACTTC.

Ten or more counts support this clone. V is TRBV9 and J is TRBJ2-7, with 16 nucleotides matching TRBD2. CDR1 and CDR2 (germline): SGDLS, YYNGEE. The CDR3 spans 16 residues. Losses at the gene ends were 3 bases for V and 4 bases for J; bases not matched to a gene: 4. In DNA, the CDR3 is TGTGCCAGCAGCGACGGGACTAGCGGGGGGGTGTACGAGCAGTACTTC. This translates into CASSDGTSGGVYEQYF.

V usage is TRBV24-1 and J usage is TRBJ1-6; 8 bases match TRBD1. The CDR3 spans 16 residues. Trimming removed 7 bases from V and 9 bases from J; junction bases left unmatched: 13. CDR1 is KGHDR, CDR2 SFDVKD, per germline. Here the CDR3 reads CATSLRDRPVPSPLHF. CDR3 DNA sequence: TGTGCCACCAGCTTGAGGGACAGGCCTGTCCCTTCACCCCTCCACTTT.

This clone was picked up a small number of times. This chain links TRBV5-1 with TRBJ1-6; maybe TRBD1 (6 bases). Germline values: CDR1 SGHRS, CDR2 YFSETQ. Trimming stripped 3 bases from V and 7 bases from J, with 17 bases between. The CDR3 loop spans 16 amino acids. The CDR3: CASSSVGALNNSPLHF. CDR3 DNA sequence: TGCGCCAGCAGCTCGGTGGGGGCGCTTAACAATTCACCCCTCCACTTT.

V and J are TRBV2 and TRBJ2-3, with a weak D call TRBD1 (5 bases). CDR3 length: 14 residues. Germline values: CDR1 SNHLY, CDR2 FYNNEI. Trimming took 7 bases from V and 2 from J, leaving 13 bases between them. The CDR3 loop reads CASNRGRSTDTQYF. The CDR3 DNA follows: TGTGCCAGCAATAGGGGCCGCTCCACAGATACGCAGTATTTT.

This chain links TRBV12-3 or TRBV12-4 with TRBJ2-5; D gene unclear. V was shortened by 0 bases and J by 4 bases, with 6 bases between the two germline ends. This CDR3 region has 13 residues. The DNA for the CDR3 is TGTGCCAGCAGTTTAGCGCGTCCAGAGACCCAGTACTTC. Translation gives CASSLARPETQYF.

The CDR3: CASSGAGNTQYF. The CDR3 bases are TGTGCCAGCAGTGGGGCGGGGAATACGCAGTATTTT. The rearrangement uses TRBV12-3 or TRBV12-4 and TRBJ2-3; D perhaps matches TRBD2 (6 bases). The CDR3 length is 12 residues. Trimming stripped 5 bases from V and 7 bases from J, with 10 bases between.

The V call is TRBV7-2, the J call TRBJ2-5; D may be TRBD1 (7 bases). CDR1 is SGHTA and CDR2 is FQGNSA in the germline V gene. The germline V and J ends were trimmed by 5 bases and 1 base, with 14 bases remaining between them. The CDR3 totals 15 residues. The CDR3: CASSPRGAPQETQYF. CDR3 sequence (DNA): TGTGCCAGCAGCCCCAGGGGGGCCCCCCAAGAGACCCAGTACTTC. Drawing the rest from reference TRBV7-2 and TRBJ2-5, the complete variable domain is GAGVSQSPSNKVTEKGKDVELRCDPISGHTALYWYRQSLGQGLEFLIYFQGNSAPDKSGLPSDRFSAERTGGSVSTLTIQRTQQEDSAVYLCASSPRGAPQETQYFGPGTRLLVL.